Here is one T cell receptor (beta chain) with its context. Its cognate antigen is unknown. Into CD45RA+ naive and CD45RA-negative memory subsets, the CD4+ cells were split. The germline V gene encodes CDR1 LNHDA and CDR2 SQIVND (reference sequence). After removal of 3 bases from V and 1 base from J, the junction contained 13 bases not matched to a gene. This CDR3 is built from 18 residues. This sample is drawn from a study of shared clonotypes between healthy human individuals. The study's findings and limits: Naive subsets typically showed greater estimated richness than memory subsets. The rarefaction results pointed to incomplete sorted-subset sequencing despite large depth.

Several immunoSEQ 96-well plates shared each subset's DNA, each plate a replicate. Using immunoSEQ multiplex PCR, the repertoire was profiled, and TCRdb retains in-frame clones only, with some absent. Altogether 2 million to 2.5 million clones are present, 80% to 95% being singletons, with the ten largest covering 0.36%. The sequence was obtained from a man aged 18 to 30 in good health. Some clones in this sample may be carry-over from other donors' samples. Sequencing was carried out using naive CD4+ T cells from PBMCs. As for subset: CD45RA+ positively selected. The chain combines TRBV19 with TRBJ1-1; 8 bases align to TRBD1. CDR3 in DNA: TGTGCCAGTAGTATCCCCGGGCAGGGGGCTGCCCGGAACACTGAAGCTTTCTTT. Its protein product is CASSIPGQGAARNTEAFF.